This TCR beta chain was obtained from a study of shared clonotypes between healthy human individuals. The repertoire was sequenced with immunoSEQ multiplex PCR; TCRdb's copy has only in-frame clones and lacks some. The sample yields approximately 1,500,000 clones, 95% to 99% seen once. With respect to this clone: The same CDR3 also results from other DNA sequences found in this sample.

Germline V lookup: CDR1 KGHSH, CDR2 LQKENI. The V and J ends lost 1 base and 1 base, in that order; junction bases with no gene match: 2. The CDR3 runs 17 residues. This TCR derives from a young man in good health. The material sequenced was naive CD4+ T cells sorted from blood. This sample's subset: CD45RA+ positively selected. This chain uses TRBV18 with TRBJ2-1; 12 bases fit TRBD2. Here the CDR3 reads CASSPRGTSGSYNEQFF. The CDR3 nucleotides are TGTGCCAGCTCACCACGAGGGACTAGCGGGTCCTACAATGAGCAGTTCTTC.